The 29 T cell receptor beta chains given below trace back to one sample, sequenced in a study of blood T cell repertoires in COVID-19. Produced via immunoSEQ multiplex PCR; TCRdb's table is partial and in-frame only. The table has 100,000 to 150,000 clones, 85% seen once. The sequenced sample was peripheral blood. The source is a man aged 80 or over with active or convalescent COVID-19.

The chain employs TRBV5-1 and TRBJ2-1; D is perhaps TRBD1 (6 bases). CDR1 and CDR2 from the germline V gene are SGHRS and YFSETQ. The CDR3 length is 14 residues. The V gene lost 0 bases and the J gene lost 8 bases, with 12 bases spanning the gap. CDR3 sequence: CASSLARQADEQFF. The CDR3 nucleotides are TGCGCCAGCAGCTTGGCACGACAGGCCGATGAGCAGTTCTTC.

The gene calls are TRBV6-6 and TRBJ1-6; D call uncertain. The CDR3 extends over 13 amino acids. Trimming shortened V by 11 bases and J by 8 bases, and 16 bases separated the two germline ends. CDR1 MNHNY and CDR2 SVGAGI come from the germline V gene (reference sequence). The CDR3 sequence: CAPEREPYSPLHF. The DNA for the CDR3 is TGTGCCCCTGAGAGGGAGCCTTATTCACCCCTCCACTTT.

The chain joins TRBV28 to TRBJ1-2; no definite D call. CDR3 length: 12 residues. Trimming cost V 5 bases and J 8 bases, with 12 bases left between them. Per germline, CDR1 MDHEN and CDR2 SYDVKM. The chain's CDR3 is CASSTPYWGYTF. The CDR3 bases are TGTGCCAGCAGTACACCGTATTGGGGCTACACCTTC.

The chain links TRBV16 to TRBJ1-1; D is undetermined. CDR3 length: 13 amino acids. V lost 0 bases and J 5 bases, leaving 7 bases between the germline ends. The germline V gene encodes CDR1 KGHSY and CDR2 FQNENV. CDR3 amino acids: CASSQSEGTEAFF. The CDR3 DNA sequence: TGTGCCAGCAGCCAATCGGAGGGAACTGAAGCTTTCTTT. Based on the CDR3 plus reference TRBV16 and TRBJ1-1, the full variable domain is GEEVAQTPKHLVRGEGQKAKLYCAPIKGHSYVFWYQQVLKNEFKFLISFQNENVFDETGMPKERFSAKCLPNSPCSLEIQATKLEDSAVYFCASSQSEGTEAFFGQGTRLTVV.

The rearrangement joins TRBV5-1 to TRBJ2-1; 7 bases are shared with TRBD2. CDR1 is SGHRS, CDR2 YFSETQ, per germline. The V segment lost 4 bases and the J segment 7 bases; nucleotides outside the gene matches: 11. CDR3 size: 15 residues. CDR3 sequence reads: CASSLPSGSGNEQFF. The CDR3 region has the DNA TGCGCCAGCAGCCTCCCTAGCGGATCGGGGAATGAGCAGTTCTTC.

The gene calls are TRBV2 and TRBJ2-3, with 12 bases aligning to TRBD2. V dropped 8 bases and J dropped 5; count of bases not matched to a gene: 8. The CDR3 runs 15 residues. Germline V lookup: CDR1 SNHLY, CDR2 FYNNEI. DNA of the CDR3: TGTGCCAGCCTCAGACTAGCGGGAGCAGTAGATACGCAGTATTTT. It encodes CASLRLAGAVDTQYF.

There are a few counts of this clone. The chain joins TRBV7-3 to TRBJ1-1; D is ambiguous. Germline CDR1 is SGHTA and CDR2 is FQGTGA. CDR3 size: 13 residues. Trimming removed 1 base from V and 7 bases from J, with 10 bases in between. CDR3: CASSLSQNNEAFF. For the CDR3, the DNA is TGTGCCAGCAGCTTAAGTCAGAATAATGAAGCTTTCTTT. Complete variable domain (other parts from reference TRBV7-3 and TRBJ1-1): GAGVSQTPSNKVTEKGKYVELRCDPISGHTALYWYRQSLGQGPEFLIYFQGTGAADDSGLPNDRFFAVRPEGSVSTLKIQRTERGDSAVYLCASSLSQNNEAFFGQGTRLTVV.

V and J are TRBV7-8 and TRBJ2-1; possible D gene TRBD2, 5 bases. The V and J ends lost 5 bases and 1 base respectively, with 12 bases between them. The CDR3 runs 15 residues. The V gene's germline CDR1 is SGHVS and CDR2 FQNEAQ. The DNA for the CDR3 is TGTGCCAGCAGCGATATTCGGACTTCCTACAATGAGCAGTTCTTC. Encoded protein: CASSDIRTSYNEQFF.

CDR3 sequence reads: CASSVRQGSVETQYF. CDR3 DNA: TGCGCCAGCAGCGTTCGACAGGGGTCGGTAGAGACCCAGTACTTC. The chain employs TRBV5-1 and TRBJ2-5; 8 nucleotides line up with TRBD1. Losses at the gene ends were 4 bases for V and 4 bases for J; bases not matched to a gene: 9. Looked up from germline, CDR1 is SGHRS and CDR2 is YFSETQ. The CDR3 runs to 15 residues.

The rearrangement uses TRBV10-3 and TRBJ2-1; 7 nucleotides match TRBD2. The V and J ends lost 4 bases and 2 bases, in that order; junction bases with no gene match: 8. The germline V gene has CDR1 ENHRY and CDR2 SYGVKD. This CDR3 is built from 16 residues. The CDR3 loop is CAISAFRGTTYNEQFF. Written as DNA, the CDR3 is TGTGCCATCAGTGCGTTTCGCGGGACTACCTACAATGAGCAGTTCTTC.

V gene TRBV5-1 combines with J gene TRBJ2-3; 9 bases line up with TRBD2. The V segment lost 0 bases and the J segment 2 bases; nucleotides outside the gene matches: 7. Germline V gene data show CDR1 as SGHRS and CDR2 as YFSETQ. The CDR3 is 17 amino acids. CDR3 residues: CASSLATGGGATDTQYF. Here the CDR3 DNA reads TGCGCCAGCAGCTTGGCCACGGGCGGGGGGGCCACAGATACGCAGTATTTT.

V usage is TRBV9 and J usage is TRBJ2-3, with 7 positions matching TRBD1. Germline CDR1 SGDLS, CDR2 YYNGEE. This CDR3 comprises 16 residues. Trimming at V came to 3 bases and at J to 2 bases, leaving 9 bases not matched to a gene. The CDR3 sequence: CASSASGQILTDTQYF. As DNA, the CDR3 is TGTGCCAGCAGCGCGTCGGGACAGATTCTCACAGATACGCAGTATTTT.

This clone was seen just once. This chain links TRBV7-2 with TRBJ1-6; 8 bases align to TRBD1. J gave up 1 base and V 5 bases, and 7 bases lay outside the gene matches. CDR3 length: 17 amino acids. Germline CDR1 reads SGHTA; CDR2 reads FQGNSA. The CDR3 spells CASSTTGGQSYNSPLHF. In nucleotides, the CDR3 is TGTGCCAGCAGCACAACAGGGGGGCAATCCTATAATTCACCCCTCCACTTT.

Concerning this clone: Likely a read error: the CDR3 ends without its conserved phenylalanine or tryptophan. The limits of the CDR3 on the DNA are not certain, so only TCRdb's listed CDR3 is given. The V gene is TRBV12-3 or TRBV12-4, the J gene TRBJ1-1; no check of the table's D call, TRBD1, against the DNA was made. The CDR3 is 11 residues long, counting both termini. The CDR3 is CASTLRGGASL.

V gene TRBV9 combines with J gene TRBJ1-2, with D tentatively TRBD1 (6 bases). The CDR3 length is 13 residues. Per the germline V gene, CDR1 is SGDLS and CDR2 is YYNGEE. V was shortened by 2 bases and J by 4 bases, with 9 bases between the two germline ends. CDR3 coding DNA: TGTGCCAGCAGCGTTCCAGGGGTCTATGGCTACACCTTC. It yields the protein CASSVPGVYGYTF.

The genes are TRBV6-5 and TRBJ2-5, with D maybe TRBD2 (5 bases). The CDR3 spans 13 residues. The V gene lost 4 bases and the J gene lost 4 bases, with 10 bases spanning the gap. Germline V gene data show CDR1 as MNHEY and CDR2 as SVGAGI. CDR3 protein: CASSWTLGETQYF. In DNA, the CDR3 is TGTGCCAGCAGTTGGACTTTGGGAGAGACCCAGTACTTC.

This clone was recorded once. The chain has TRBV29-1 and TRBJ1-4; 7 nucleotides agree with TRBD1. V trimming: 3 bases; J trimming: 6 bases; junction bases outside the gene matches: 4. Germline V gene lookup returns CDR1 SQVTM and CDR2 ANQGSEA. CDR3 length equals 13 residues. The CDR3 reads CSVEEQGYEKLFF. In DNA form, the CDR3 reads TGCAGCGTTGAGGAACAGGGGTATGAAAAACTGTTTTTT. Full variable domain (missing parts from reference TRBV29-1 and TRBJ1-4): SAVISQKPSRDICQRGTSLTIQCQVDSQVTMMFWYRQQPGQSLTLIATANQGSEATYESGFVIDKFPISRPNLTFSTLTVSNMSPEDSSIYLCSVEEQGYEKLFFGSGTQLSVL.

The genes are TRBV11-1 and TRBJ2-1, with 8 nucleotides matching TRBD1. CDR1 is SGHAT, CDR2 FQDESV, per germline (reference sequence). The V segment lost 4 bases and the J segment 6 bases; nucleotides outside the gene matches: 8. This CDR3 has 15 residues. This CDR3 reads CASSSRWDRFNEQFF. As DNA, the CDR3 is TGTGCCAGCAGCTCCAGATGGGACAGGTTCAATGAGCAGTTCTTC. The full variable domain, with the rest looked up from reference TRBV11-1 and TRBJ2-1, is EAEVAQSPRYKITEKSQAVAFWCDPISGHATLYWYRQILGQGPELLVQFQDESVVDDSQLPKDRFSAERLKGVDSTLKIQPAELGDSAMYLCASSSRWDRFNEQFFGPGTRLTVL.

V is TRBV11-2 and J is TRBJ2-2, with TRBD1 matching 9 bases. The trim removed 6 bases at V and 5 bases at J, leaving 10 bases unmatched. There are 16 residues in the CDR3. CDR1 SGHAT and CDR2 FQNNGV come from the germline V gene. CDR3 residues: CASRYYRGRGTGELFF. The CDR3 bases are TGTGCCAGCAGATATTACAGGGGGCGCGGGACCGGGGAGCTGTTTTTT.

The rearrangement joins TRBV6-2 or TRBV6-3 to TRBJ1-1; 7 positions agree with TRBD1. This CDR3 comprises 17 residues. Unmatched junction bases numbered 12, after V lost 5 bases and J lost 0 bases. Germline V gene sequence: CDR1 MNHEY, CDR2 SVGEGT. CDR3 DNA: TGTGCCAGCAGTGATGACAGGGCTCAAAGGATGAACACTGAAGCTTTCTTT. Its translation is CASSDDRAQRMNTEAFF.

The CDR3 reads CASSESQGYDGYTF. The DNA for the CDR3 is TGTGCCAGCAGTGAATCTCAGGGGTATGATGGCTACACCTTC. This chain connects TRBV6-1 to TRBJ1-2; weak D call: TRBD1 (6 bases). CDR1 is MNHNS, CDR2 SASEGT, per germline. The CDR3 has 14 residues. The V end was cut by 2 bases, the J end by 6 bases, with 13 bases between.

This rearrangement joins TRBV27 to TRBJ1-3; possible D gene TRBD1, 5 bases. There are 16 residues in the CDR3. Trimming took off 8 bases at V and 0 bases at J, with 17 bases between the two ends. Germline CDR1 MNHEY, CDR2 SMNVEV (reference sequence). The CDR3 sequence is CASLQEGLISGNTIYF. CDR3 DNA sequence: TGTGCCAGCCTCCAGGAGGGGCTAATCTCTGGAAACACCATATATTTT.

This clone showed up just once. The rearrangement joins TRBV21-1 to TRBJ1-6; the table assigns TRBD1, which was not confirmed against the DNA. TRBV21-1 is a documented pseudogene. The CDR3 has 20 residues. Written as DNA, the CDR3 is TGTGCCAGCAGCAAAGAAGCCGGGACAGGGCTCCCCTCCTATAATTCACCCCTCCACTTT. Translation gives CASSKEAGTGLPSYNSPLHF.

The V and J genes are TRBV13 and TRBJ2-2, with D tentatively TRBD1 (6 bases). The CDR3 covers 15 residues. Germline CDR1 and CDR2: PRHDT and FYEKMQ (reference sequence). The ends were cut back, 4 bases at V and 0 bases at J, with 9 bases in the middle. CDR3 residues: CASSSQGTNTGELFF. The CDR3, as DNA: TGTGCCAGCAGCTCACAGGGTACGAACACCGGGGAGCTGTTTTTT.

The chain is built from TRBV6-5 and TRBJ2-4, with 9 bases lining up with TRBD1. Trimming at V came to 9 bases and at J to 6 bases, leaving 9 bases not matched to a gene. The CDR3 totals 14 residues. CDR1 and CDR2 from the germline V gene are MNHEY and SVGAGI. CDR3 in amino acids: CASSVGGQGNIQYF. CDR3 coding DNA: TGTGCCAGTTCCGTAGGGGGACAGGGAAACATTCAGTACTTC.

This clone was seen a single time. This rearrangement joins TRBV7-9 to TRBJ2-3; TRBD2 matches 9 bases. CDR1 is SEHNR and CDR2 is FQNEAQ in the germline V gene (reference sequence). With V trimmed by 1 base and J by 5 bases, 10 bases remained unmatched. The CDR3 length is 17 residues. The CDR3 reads CASSLGRGGLLEDTQYF. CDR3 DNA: TGTGCCAGCAGCTTAGGGCGGGGGGGGCTTTTGGAAGATACGCAGTATTTT.

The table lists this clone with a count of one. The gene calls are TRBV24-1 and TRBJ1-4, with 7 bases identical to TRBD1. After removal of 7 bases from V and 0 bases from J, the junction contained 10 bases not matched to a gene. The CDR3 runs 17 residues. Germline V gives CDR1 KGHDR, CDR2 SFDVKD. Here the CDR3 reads CATSAEGRGSTNEKLFF. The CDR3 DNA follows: TGTGCCACCAGCGCCGAGGGCAGGGGGTCAACTAATGAAAAACTGTTTTTT.

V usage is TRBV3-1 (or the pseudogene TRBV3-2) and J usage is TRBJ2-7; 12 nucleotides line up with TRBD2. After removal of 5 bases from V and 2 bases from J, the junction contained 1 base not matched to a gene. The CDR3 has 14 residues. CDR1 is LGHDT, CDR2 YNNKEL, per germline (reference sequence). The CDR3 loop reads CASSGLAGPYEQYF. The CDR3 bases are TGTGCCAGCAGCGGACTAGCGGGACCCTACGAGCAGTACTTC.

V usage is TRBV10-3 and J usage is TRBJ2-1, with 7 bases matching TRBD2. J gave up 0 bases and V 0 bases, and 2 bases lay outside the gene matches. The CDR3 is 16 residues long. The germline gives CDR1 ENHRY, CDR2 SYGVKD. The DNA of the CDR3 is TGTGCCATCAGTGAGTCTCGCGGGAGCTCCTACAATGAGCAGTTCTTC. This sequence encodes CAISESRGSSYNEQFF.